Presented here are 2 T cell receptor beta chains from one specimen sequenced in a study of blood T cell repertoires in COVID-19. Profiled with immunoSEQ multiplex PCR; TCRdb holds only in-frame clones, not every one. The sample has some 240,000 clones, 80% to 90% seen once. Sequencing was done on a sample of peripheral blood. All receptors come from a woman in her 70s with COVID-19, enrolled during active disease.

V gene TRBV15 combines with J gene TRBJ1-4, with no clear D. Trimming took 4 bases from V and 6 from J, leaving 12 bases between them. The germline gives CDR1 LNHNV, CDR2 YYDKDF (reference sequence). The CDR3 contains 14 residues. The CDR3 sequence is CATSIGPVDEKLFF. The CDR3 DNA sequence: TGTGCCACCAGCATCGGTCCGGTAGATGAAAAACTGTTTTTT.

The chain combines TRBV21-1 with TRBJ1-3; no DNA check was done on the table's D call, TRBD1. TRBV21-1 is listed as a pseudogene. The CDR3 runs to 16 residues. The CDR3 nucleotides read TGTGCCAGCAGCAAAGCGGGACACCTGGCTGGAAACACCATATATTTT. This encodes CASSKAGHLAGNTIYF.